This T cell receptor beta chain comes out of a study of shared T cell receptors in the human thymus (dated by TCRdb to the early 2020s). Looking at the study overall: The study examined how the human thymus generates shared, self-reactive T-cell receptor alpha chains.

This clone was seen a few times. No cognate antigen has been identified for it. Nothing much larger sits one base from this clone, and base qualities are not available. CDR1 and CDR2 (LNHDA, SQIVND) derive from the germline V gene (reference sequence). The V end loses 6 bases and the J end loses 7 bases, and a stretch of 13 bases separates them. Including the terminal cysteine and phenylalanine, the CDR3 comprises 13 residues. Only the CDR3 portion is preserved as DNA: 39 bases, with reading frame beginning at the first base. Library method: the immunoSEQ multiplex PCR assay. The table was pulled from immuneACCESS by TCRdb, which kept in-frame rearrangements only. Such tables lose some clones; where checked, under half of the loss comes from unresolved V genes, and the rest has no known cause. Present in this sample are hundreds of thousands of clones, more than 75% of which were seen just once. The biggest ten clones account for 0.01% of the sample.

This sample also belongs to another study, concerning human thymus T cells. The second study also describes: In Finland, the donors were immunologically healthy infants who were having open corrective cardiac surgery for congenital heart defects. Thymus tissue was obtained as surgical resects removed during corrective cardiac surgery. Usage of V and J gene segments appeared to be biased in both the thymic and the peripheral blood repertoires. The related research reported highly overlapping thymic TCR repertoires among unrelated individuals. The study used under 10 infant thymus samples plus four related peripheral blood samples to characterize TCR alpha and beta repertoires. The infant donors were roughly 6 to 250 days old, and the cohort included six or seven males and a couple of females. Thymocytes were freed from the tissue by mechanical means and kept at -70 degrees C as pellets of roughly 9-33 million cells. A QIAsymphony instrument was used to extract genomic DNA from the frozen cell pellets. The immunoSEQ multiplex PCR assay was used to amplify the TCRB and TCRAD loci from a standardized amount of quality-controlled genomic DNA. The amplicons spanned the V(D)J region and were long enough to cover the CDR3 and allow V and J genes to be identified. Amplicon sequencing was performed on an Illumina platform through the commercial immunoSEQ service. Corrections for primer bias and sequencing errors followed previously described methods, while TCRAD and TCRB definitions were based on the IMGT database. The repertoires were analysed using immunoSEQ Analyzer 3.0 and VDJTools for basic statistics, V/J segment usage, diversity estimates, rarefaction and pairwise overlap. To estimate diversity, the Chao1, ChaoE, Efron-Thisted, Shannon and inverse Simpson indices were applied, and diversity was also estimated on datasets down-sampled to the smallest sample. Repertoire overlap used strict matching of CDR3 nucleotide sequence, V gene and J gene, with Jaccard-based multidimensional scaling clustering. On average, thymus samples yielded hundreds of thousands of unique TCRB clonotypes, whereas blood samples yielded about 80,000.

This clonotype was sampled from a boy younger than two with a congenital heart defect. Donor details come from another sample of the same person, matched by shared clones. This sequence uses TRBV19 and TRBJ2-1, with no reliable assignment of the D segment. Source material: thymocytes. The CDR3 sequence is CASRLPGGNEQFF. The DNA reads TGTGCCAGTAGACTCCCGGGTGGGAATGAGCAGTTCTTC.